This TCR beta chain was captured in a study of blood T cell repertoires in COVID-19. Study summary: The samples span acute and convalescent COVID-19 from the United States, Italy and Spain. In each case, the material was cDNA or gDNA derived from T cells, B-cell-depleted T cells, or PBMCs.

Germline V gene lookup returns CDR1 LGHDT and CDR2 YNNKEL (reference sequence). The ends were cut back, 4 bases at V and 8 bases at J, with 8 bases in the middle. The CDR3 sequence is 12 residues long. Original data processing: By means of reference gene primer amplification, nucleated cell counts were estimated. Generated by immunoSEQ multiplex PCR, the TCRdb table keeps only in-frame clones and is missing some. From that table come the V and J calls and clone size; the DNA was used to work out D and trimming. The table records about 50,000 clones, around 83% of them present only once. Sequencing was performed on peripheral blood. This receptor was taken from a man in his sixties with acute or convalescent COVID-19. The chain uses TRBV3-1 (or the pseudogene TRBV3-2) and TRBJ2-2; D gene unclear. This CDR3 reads CASSPHRGELFF. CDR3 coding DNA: TGTGCCAGCAGCCCCCATCGGGGGGAGCTGTTTTTT.